This T cell receptor (beta chain) is from a study of control samples from healthy donors and cancer patients (dated by TCRdb to the early 2020s). Concerning this clone: What this receptor recognizes is not known. No base qualities exist here, and no much larger clone lies one base off it.

The library relied on the immunoSEQ multiplex PCR assay. The source is immuneACCESS, and TCRdb retained only in-frame sequences with V and J called. Part of the clones is not carried over; for the studies checked, unresolved V genes explain less than half of this, and the remainder is unexplained. For this sample the table gives about 120,000 clones, of which around nine tenths were detected only once. About 12% of the sample goes to the ten largest clones. Inclusive of the bounding cysteine and phenylalanine, the CDR3 is 15 residues long. The entry retains the CDR3 DNA only, 45 bases that are in frame from base 1. The germline V gene supplies CDR1 MGHDK and CDR2 SYGVNS. Trimming at the junction amounts to 2 bases on V and 2 bases on J, and the germline ends lie 12 bases apart.

The sequence was obtained from a man younger than 40 in good health. The chain joins TRBV25-1 to TRBJ1-2, and the D gene may be TRBD1, 6 bases matching. The sample was blood. The sequence in DNA is TGTGCCAGCAGTGAACCCGGGACACCGAACTATGGCTACACCTTC. The resulting protein is CASSEPGTPNYGYTF.